The clone carrying this T cell receptor (beta chain) appeared a single time. What it binds is unknown. This record comes from a study of blood T cells in healthy people across ages. About the study: About one barcoded beta molecule per two T cells came from capture by template switching. General study points: Any changes in expanded clonotypes were possibly confounded, as donor CMV status remained unknown. In these data, TCR beta diversity tracked strongly with naive T cell percentage.

Next came a second PCR, run for about 6 to 12 cycles, which used a sample-barcoded 5' primer along with a J-beta primer mix. A template-switch adaptor with 12 random nucleotides tagged each cDNA molecule. TCRdb reprocessed the 5' RACE reads via MiXCR and lists one record per CDR3 protein. The table lists over 950,000 distinct CDR3 sequences, about 51% of them singletons, with around a fifth in the top ten. The CDR3 covers 15 residues. CDR1 MNHNS and CDR2 SASEGT come from the germline V gene. V shed 2 bases and J shed 3 bases, with 12 bases lying between them. What was sequenced was blood. The rearrangement uses TRBV6-1 and TRBJ2-3; D unresolved. The TCR comes from a woman aged 60 to 75 in good health. The CDR3 region is CASSESLGWTDTQYF. The CDR3 DNA is TGTGCCAGCAGTGAAAGCCTTGGTTGGACAGATACGCAGTATTTT.